This T cell receptor beta chain was documented in a study of identical twins. Regarding the study as a whole: Beta out-of-frame twin sharing showed a weaker excess.

Donors uniformly comprised healthy Caucasians. It was template switching that added a universal primer site, and there were unique molecular identifiers on the cDNA. TCRdb redid the calling of the 5' RACE reads with MiXCR, one entry per CDR3 protein. Altogether about 210,000 distinct CDR3 sequences are present, about a tenth being singletons, with the ten largest covering about 5.5%. The germline CDR1 and CDR2 sequences are WNHNN and SYGVQD (reference sequence). The CDR3 covers 14 residues. The V gene lost 0 bases and the J gene lost 1 base, with 6 bases spanning the gap. A few counts support this clonotype. Antigen: not known.

The chain uses TRBV10-1 and TRBJ1-1; the D gene is possibly TRBD1 (5 bases). The clonotype was recovered from a woman aged 18 to 35 in good health. The sequenced material came from memory (CD45RO+) T cells sorted from blood. The CDR3 nucleotides are TGCGCCAGCAGTGAGTCGGGACGGAACACTGAAGCTTTCTTT. Residues: CASSESGRNTEAFF.